The 11 T cell receptor gamma chains given below trace back to one sample, sequenced in a study of gamma-delta chains in newborns, infants, children. TCRdb reprocessed the reads through CATT. The table has about 540 gamma-chain clones, around 81% seen once; the top ten hold around an eighth. The sample consisted of blood, taken at baseline. Every receptor here comes from a child who was a newborn, infant or young child, either healthy, febrile or measles-vaccinated (not recorded which). This table probably holds off-target reads from a library built for another chain.

About this clone: The limits of the CDR3 on the DNA are not certain, so only TCRdb's listed CDR3 is given. Called V gene: TRGV9; the J gene was not called. The CDR3 extends over 24 residues, inclusive of both ends. CDR1 and CDR2 from the germline V gene are GITISATS and ISYDGTV (reference sequence). The CDR3: CARNVLGDFWDTRQMFFGTGIKLF.

With regard to this clone: It is unclear where the CDR3 begins or ends on the DNA, so no DNA is shown, and the CDR3 is as TCRdb lists it. The same CDR3 can be traced to other DNA sequences in this sample. With the J gene uncalled, the V gene is TRGV9. Termini included, the CDR3 measures 21 amino acids. The germline gives CDR1 GITISATS, CDR2 ISYDGTV (reference sequence). The CDR3 is CACDILGDTRQMFFGTGIKLF.

Turning to this clone: The limits of the CDR3 on the DNA are not certain, so only TCRdb's listed CDR3 is given. The V gene is given as TRGV9, and no J gene call is available. Germline V gives CDR1 GITISATS, CDR2 ISYDGTV (reference sequence). The CDR3 totals 26 residues, both ends included. CDR3 protein: CACDGVLGDTRWDTRQMFFGTGIKLF.

With respect to this clone: It is unclear where the CDR3 begins or ends on the DNA, so no DNA is shown, and the CDR3 is as TCRdb lists it. The J gene has no call, while the V gene is TRGV9. Germline V gene lookup returns CDR1 GITISATS and CDR2 ISYDGTV (reference sequence). The CDR3 is 23 amino acids in total, end residues counted. The CDR3 spells CACDTWGTWDTRQMFFGTGIKLF.

Points on this clone: The DNA is left out, because the CDR3 cannot be placed on it with certainty; the CDR3 is given as TCRdb lists it. No J gene call was made, and the V gene is TRGV9. The CDR3 length is 26 residues, termini included. Germline values: CDR1 GITISATS, CDR2 ISYDGTV (reference sequence). CDR3 protein: CACDTAGGGFSWDTRQMFFGTGIKLF.

As to this clone: No DNA is shown, since the ends of the CDR3 on it are uncertain; the CDR3 is the one TCRdb lists. The V gene is listed as TRGV9; no J gene was called. Ends included, the CDR3 has 28 residues. Germline lookup yields CDR1 GITISATS and CDR2 ISYDGTV (reference sequence). Here the CDR3 reads CACDTLGGDTPSSWDTRQMFFGTGIKLF.

As to this clone: No DNA is shown, since the ends of the CDR3 on it are uncertain; the CDR3 is the one TCRdb lists. This sample includes further DNA sequences coding for the same CDR3. The J segment was not called; the V segment is TRGV9. CDR1 GITISATS and CDR2 ISYDGTV come from the germline V gene (reference sequence). The CDR3 length is 25 residues, termini included. The CDR3 sequence is CACDTGGYSSWDTRQMFFGTGIKLF.

In regard to this clone: Because the CDR3's place on the DNA is in doubt, the DNA is left out and the CDR3 is given as listed by TCRdb. CDR3 in amino acids: CACDTILGASSWDTRQMFFGTGIKLF. The V gene corresponds to TRGV9; no J gene was called. CDR1 is GITISATS, CDR2 ISYDGTV, per germline (reference sequence). The CDR3 is 26 residues long, ends included.

Worth noting for this clone: The DNA is omitted, as the CDR3 cannot be located on it reliably, and the CDR3 follows TCRdb's listing. The V gene is given as TRGV9, and no J gene call is available. Germline V gives CDR1 GITISATS, CDR2 ISYDGTV (reference sequence). The CDR3 sequence runs 26 residues, both termini included. This CDR3 reads CACDTWGITASWDTRQMFFGTGIKLF.

CDR3 bases: TGTGCCTGCGACCCTTTACTGGGGGATACCCCTTTGACAGCACAACTCTTCTTT. Translating it yields CACDPLLGDTPLTAQLFF. The J gene is uncalled and the V gene is TRGV9. The CDR3 spans 18 residues. In germline, CDR1 is GITISATS, CDR2 ISYDGTV (reference sequence).

Regarding this clone: It is unclear where the CDR3 begins or ends on the DNA, so no DNA is shown, and the CDR3 is as TCRdb lists it. The V gene reported is TRGV9; the J gene is uncalled. The V gene's germline CDR1 is GITISATS and CDR2 ISYDGTV (reference sequence). The length of the CDR3 is 25 amino acids, counting both ends. CDR3 amino acids: CACDFTGGYSWDTRQMFFGTGIKLF.